This T cell receptor (beta chain) was recorded in a study of CD8+ T cells in alopecia areata. The overall study: Severity was scored as percentage of affected scalp area in treated patients. General study findings and limits: Across lesional scalp, and particularly alopecia totalis/universalis, clonality surpassed that of normal scalp.

After isolation, RNA underwent reverse transcription to generate cDNA as the sequencing template. Profiling relied on immunoSEQ multiplex PCR, and the TCRdb table lists in-frame clones only, not all of them. The data hold about 210,000 clones, with approximately 47% observed a single time. There are 15 residues in the CDR3. Trimming stripped 5 bases from V and 0 bases from J, with 14 bases between. Germline CDR1 SNHLY, CDR2 FYNNEI. Note on this clone: As yet, its antigen is unknown.

Noted treatment: oral pan-JAK inhibitor, 5-10 mg twice daily. Alopecia areata patients provided lesional scalp punch biopsies and peripheral blood, both collected for the study. PBMCs yielded sorted CD4+ and CD8+ T cells. The chain links TRBV2 to TRBJ2-7; D is undetermined. The receptor was derived from a human donor with alopecia areata. This material consisted of CD4+ T cells sorted from blood, taken at approximately week 39, from a patient treated with tofacitinib. CDR3 DNA: TGTGCCAGCAGTCTGACCCCGCGAAACTCCTACGAGCAGTACTTC. Encoded protein: CASSLTPRNSYEQYF. Full variable domain (missing parts from reference TRBV2 and TRBJ2-7): EPEVTQTPSHQVTQMGQEVILRCVPISNHLYFYWYRQILGQKVEFLVSFYNNEISEKSEIFDDQFSVERPDGSNFTLKIRSTKLEDSAMYFCASSLTPRNSYEQYFGPGTRLTVT.